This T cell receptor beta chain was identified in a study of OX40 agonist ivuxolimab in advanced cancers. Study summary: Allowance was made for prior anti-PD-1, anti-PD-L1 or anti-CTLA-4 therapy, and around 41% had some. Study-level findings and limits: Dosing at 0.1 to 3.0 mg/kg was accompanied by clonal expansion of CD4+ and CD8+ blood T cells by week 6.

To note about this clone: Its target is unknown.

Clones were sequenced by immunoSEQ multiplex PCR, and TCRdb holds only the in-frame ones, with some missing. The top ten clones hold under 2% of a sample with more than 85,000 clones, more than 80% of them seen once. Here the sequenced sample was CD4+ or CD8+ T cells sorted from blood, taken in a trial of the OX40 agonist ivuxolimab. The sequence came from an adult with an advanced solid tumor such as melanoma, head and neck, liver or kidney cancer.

CDR3: CASSTRTGTSLRETQYF. CDR3 sequence (DNA): TGTGCCAGCAGCACACGAACCGGGACTAGCTTGAGAGAGACCCAGTACTTC. This chain links TRBV5-6 with TRBJ2-5, with 9 bases identical to TRBD2. With V trimmed by 4 bases and J by 4 bases, 14 bases remained unmatched. CDR3 length: 17 amino acids. Germline loops: CDR1 SGHDT, CDR2 YYEEEE.